The clone carrying this T cell receptor beta chain was seen just once. Here immunoSEQ multiplex PCR was the method, and the copy in TCRdb shows in-frame clones only, minus some. The sample yields approximately 300,000 clones, 85% seen once. Germline V gene sequence: CDR1 LNHDA, CDR2 SQIVND (reference sequence). This CDR3 is built from 13 residues. V was clipped by 7 bases and J by 5 bases, with 12 bases between them. This sample was included in a study of blood T cell repertoires in COVID-19. The wider study: The cDNA or gDNA used as material had been derived from T cells, B-cell-depleted T cells, or PBMCs.

Each exposed participant met a COVID-19 case in the 2 weeks preceding study entry. The sample comprised PBMCs or T cells enriched from blood (not recorded which). The rearrangement uses TRBV19 and TRBJ2-1, with D maybe TRBD1 (6 bases). The TCR sequence derives from a woman aged 30 to 39 who had been exposed to COVID-19. As DNA, the CDR3 is TGTGCCAGTACCACGGACAGCCACAATGAGCAGTTCTTC. Translated: CASTTDSHNEQFF.